This T cell receptor beta chain is drawn from a study of cytomegalovirus exposure and HLA in healthy donors (dated by TCRdb to about 2017). About the full investigation: According to an earlier analysis of a few hundred of the donors, about 179 million T cells yielded 100 million or so unique TCR beta sequences and around 280 Gb of sequence data. Both class I and class II loci were covered by HLA typing, at four-digit resolution. On average, around 240,000 unique TCR beta nucleotide sequences were sequenced per donor among a few hundred genotyped donors of the cohort, with about 19% of those sequences being non-productive. The T cell repertoires of some 700 subjects were profiled by immunosequencing and related to cytomegalovirus serostatus. Donor age, sex, ethnicity and CMV serostatus were collected together with the repertoire data. To study patterns of TCR occurrence, a later analysis re-analyzed previously published TCR beta repertoires from more than 550 donors and added high-resolution HLA genotyping. Every repertoire in the discovery cohort had been generated on one and the same sequencing platform. In the later analysis, no new phenotypic data were used to find candidate immune exposures; instead, reliance was placed on TCR beta sequences and their occurrence across donors. The study combined high-throughput TCR immunosequencing, statistical association of individual TCRs with disease status, and machine learning to predict cytomegalovirus infection status. An early release covering just under 650 HLA-typed donors comprised approximately 290 gigabases of sequencing data and around 85 million unique TCR sequences. Besides the first cohort of approximately 710 subjects, a separate validation cohort made up of roughly 120 different subjects was used. A later genetic analysis took genome-wide SNP genotypes for 398 of the 666 donors and used that subset as a discovery cohort. An earlier analysis of nearly 600 of the donors applied high-throughput TCR beta sequencing to assess whether each TCR beta V gene segment acted as functional or pseudogenic. The aim of the study was to test whether cataloging public T cell receptors could identify signatures of past pathogen exposure. Four to six DR-DQ haplotypes were handled as single units for association and clustering, since linkage in the cohort was strong. Of the 398 genotyped donors, approximately 83% fell in the genetic ancestry cluster associated with self-reported Caucasian donors. Typing coverage differed by locus: A, B, C, DRB1 and DQB1 were typed in roughly 620-630 donors, DQA1 in 522, DPA1 in 600 to 610, and DPB1 in 400 to 480. Beyond this particular receptor, the publication reports: In a later analysis, HLA-associated TCR beta chains showed more clonal expansion and lower generation probabilities than non-associated chains that were equally common. A further reported finding was that TCR beta sequences accurately predicted the HLA-A and HLA-B alleles for most subjects in the first cohort. An earlier analysis of approximately 540 of the donors showed that most TCR beta V segments appeared in productive rearrangements either about 87% or about 30% of the time, which broadly matched IMGT annotations. An association between a missense DCLRE1C variant and V-gene and J-gene trimming of TCR beta chains was found in a later genetic analysis and replicated in an independent cohort. Presence/absence analyses assumed roughly uniform sequencing depth across donors, an assumption that may not hold. The earlier analysis of 587 of the donors excluded about 16 rarely observed V segments, including chromosome 9 orphons, because counts were too low. Linkage disequilibrium might explain the correlated functional status among segregating V segments, but an unknown experimental factor could not be ruled out. The only immune exposure information available for the cohort was CMV serostatus. In vitro tests confirmed that a few of the cytomegalovirus-associated TCR beta chains recognize cytomegalovirus antigens. According to the authors, the approach could potentially be generalized to other disease states and immunological phenotypes. In a later analysis, some 18,000 TCR beta sequences were associated with specific HLA alleles at a false discovery rate of 0.05. According to a later analysis, TCR association rates differed among HLA loci, with DRB1 alleles showing the most associated TCRs and HLA-C alleles showing the fewest. The sequencing pipeline was judged likely to have produced a cluster of highly shared sequence variants as a technical artifact. In a later genetic analysis, fewer N-insertions in productive TCRs were reported among donors in an Asian-associated ancestry cluster than the roughly 700-donor mean. The study gave a list of 150 to 200 TCR beta chains associated with cytomegalovirus. This cohort had only TCR beta chains sequenced, and the lack of alpha or paired-chain data limited which features could be detected. When HLA alleles, especially DR and DQ, strongly co-occurred, attributing TCR associations to individual alleles was difficult. The classifier was reported to diagnose cytomegalovirus status with high specificity and sensitivity in both the original and validation cohorts. Most TCR sequences were seen in very few donors, while some public TCRs were found in many individuals. According to a later analysis, parvovirus B19, influenza, CMV and Epstein-Barr virus appeared linked to several top co-occurrence clusters. Most CMV-associated TCR beta chains appeared to be HLA-restricted in a later analysis, and the HLA associations seemed to be driven largely by CMV exposure. Because HLA typing was missing for some donors at each locus, association tests included only the typed subset. Because the 87-base-pair reads could not distinguish some IMGT-functional V segments, including TRBV6-2 and TRBV6-3, those segments were excluded.

Library construction relied on the immunoSEQ multiplex PCR assay. For the multiplex PCR, a mixture combining 60 forward primers for TCR Vbeta segments and 13 reverse primers for TCR Jbeta segments was used. The CDR3 region of rearranged TCR beta genes was amplified from genomic DNA by a multiplex PCR assay. The amplified TCR beta libraries were sequenced on the Illumina HiSeq System as 87-base-pair reads. The authors processed their data as follows. In a later analysis, tens of millions of unique TCR beta chains were counted across the approximately 670 repertoires, and approximately 11 million of these chains were shared by at least two donors. To remove PCR and sequencing errors, raw reads were error-corrected and collapsed into unique sequences using a nearest-neighbor algorithm that merged closely related sequences. V, D and J gene segments were assigned by aligning CDR3 sequences to IMGT reference sequences. For a sequence to be retained, at least a six-nucleotide match to both a V gene segment and a J gene segment was required. A rearrangement was called productive if the CDR3 had no stop codons and remained in frame with V and J, and every other rearrangement was called non-productive. CDR3 was defined according to IMGT convention as the region running from the second conserved V-encoded cysteine to the conserved J-encoded phenylalanine. The earlier analysis of about 500 of the donors excluded sequences that lacked an unambiguous match to a single V gene segment. In an earlier analysis of roughly 600 of the donors, a V segment was called functional when productive rearrangements were above 56.7%, and segregating when the standard deviation between donors exceeded 5%. A statistical classification framework was developed to diagnose cytomegalovirus status using the catalog of TCR beta chain sequences. In a later analysis, TCR nucleotide sequences were compared against IMGT/GENE-DB human TR gene sequences so that V and J genes could be assigned. A later analysis assigned CDR3 sequences and most-parsimonious VDJ recombination scenarios with the TCRdist pipeline. In a later analysis, every TCR beta chain was defined by the combination of its CDR3 amino acid sequence and its V-gene family, and reads without a unique V-gene family were dropped. To address suspected cross-contamination and a sequencing artifact, a later analysis removed 450 to 700 highly shared, low-generation-probability nucleotide sequences. A later analysis calculated a clonal expansion index for each public chain from normalized within-repertoire ranks of inferred template counts. In a later analysis, generation probabilities were computed with a VDJ recombination model fitted to out-of-frame rearrangements, and the resulting probabilities were checked against IGoR. A later analysis scored TCR-TCR, TCR-HLA and TCR-CMV co-occurrence with hypergeometric tests, applying a repertoire-size bias correction to TCR pairs. A later analysis estimated false discovery rates by permuting HLA or CMV assignments 20 times. In a later analysis, co-occurring TCRs were grouped using DBSCAN, with TCRdist sequence similarity added in when clustering inside HLA-allele-positive subsets. Co-occurrence clustering excluded repertoires with fewer than 30,000 or more than 120,000 public chains, plus five with anomalous nucleotide sharing. TCRdb stores this immuneACCESS table with in-frame sequences only. Part of the clones is absent; in the studies checked, under half of the shortfall reflects unresolved V genes, and no reason is known for the rest. The V and J calls and the clone size are those of that table, but D and trimming were determined from the DNA. Counted in this sample were 130,000 to 150,000 clones; over 60% of them appeared once. The ten largest clones take up around 0.7% of the sample.

The CDR3 starts with the cysteine, ends with the phenylalanine, and has 16 residues. Only the CDR3 portion is preserved as DNA: 48 bases, with reading frame beginning at the first base. Unmatched junction bases come to 10, with V trimmed by 3 bases and J by 7 bases. CDR1 and CDR2 (MNHNS, SASEGT) derive from the germline V gene. This clone was seen more than once but under ten times. The antigen this receptor binds is unknown. Per-base qualities were not stored, and no clone one base away is much larger. In total, just over 650 healthy bone marrow donors made up the cohort. Cohort members were all nominally healthy when sampled, although unrecorded immune exposures were likely present. The donor was CMV seronegative and was included in the group of hundreds of seronegative cohort members. Each donor provided a peripheral blood sample, and peripheral blood mononuclear cells were used for TCR beta sequencing. Genomic DNA was extracted from the blood cell samples with the Qiagen DNeasy Blood Extraction Kit.

This receptor was identified in a male donor in good health and CMV-seronegative. Material: PBMCs. Here the chain combines TRBV6-1 and TRBJ2-1; 9 bases in the middle match TRBD1. CDR3 reads: CASSDFLGQGSNEQFF. The nucleotide sequence reads as follows: TGTGCCAGCAGTGATTTTCTCGGACAGGGGAGTAATGAGCAGTTCTTC.